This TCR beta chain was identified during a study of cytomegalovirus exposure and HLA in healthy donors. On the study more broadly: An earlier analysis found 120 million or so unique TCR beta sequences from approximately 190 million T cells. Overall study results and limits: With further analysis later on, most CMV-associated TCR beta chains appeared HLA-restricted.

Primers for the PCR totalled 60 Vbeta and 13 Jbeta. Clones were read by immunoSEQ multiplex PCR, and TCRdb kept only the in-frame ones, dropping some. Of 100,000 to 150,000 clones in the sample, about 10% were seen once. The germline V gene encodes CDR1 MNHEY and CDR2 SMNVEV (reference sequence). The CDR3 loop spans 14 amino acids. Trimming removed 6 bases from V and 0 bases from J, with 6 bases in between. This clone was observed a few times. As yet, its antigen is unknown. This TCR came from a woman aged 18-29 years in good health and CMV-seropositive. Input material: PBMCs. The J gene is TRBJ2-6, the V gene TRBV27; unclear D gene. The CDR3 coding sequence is TGTGCCAGCAGGATCGGCTCTGGGGCCAACGTCCTGACTTTC. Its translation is CASRIGSGANVLTF.